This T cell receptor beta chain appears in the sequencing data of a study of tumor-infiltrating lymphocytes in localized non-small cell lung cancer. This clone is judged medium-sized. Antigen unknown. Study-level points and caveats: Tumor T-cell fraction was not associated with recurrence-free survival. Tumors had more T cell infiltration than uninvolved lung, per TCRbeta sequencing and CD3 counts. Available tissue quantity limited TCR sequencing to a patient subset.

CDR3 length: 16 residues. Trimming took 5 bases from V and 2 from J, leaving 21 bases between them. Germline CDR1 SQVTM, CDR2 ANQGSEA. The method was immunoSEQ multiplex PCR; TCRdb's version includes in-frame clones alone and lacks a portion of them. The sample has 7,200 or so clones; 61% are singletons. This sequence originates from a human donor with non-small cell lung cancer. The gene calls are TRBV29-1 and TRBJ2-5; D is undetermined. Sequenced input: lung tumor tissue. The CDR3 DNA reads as TGCAGCGTTCCGCTACTTTACTCCCTAGAACAAGAGACCCAGTACTTC. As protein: CSVPLLYSLEQETQYF.